A selection of T cell receptor beta chains follows, all from one sample in a study of cytomegalovirus exposure and HLA in healthy donors. Assay: immunoSEQ multiplex PCR; the TCRdb copy retains only in-frame clones and omits some. The sample has around 98,000 clones, about two thirds seen once. Material: PBMCs. These receptor sequences come from a man in his fifties or sixties in good health and CMV-seronegative. CDR3s include the opening cysteine and the closing phenylalanine or tryptophan. Each record gives: J gene, V gene, clone size, D gene, CDR3 protein, CDR3 DNA. The D gene is left open where the match is weak. Size tells how often a clone was seen (once, few, many) or the class of an expanded clone, and some rows leave it out.

TRBJ2-1,TRBV7-6,.,.,CASSSNPRGSYNEQFF,TGTGCCAGCAGCTCAAACCCGCGTGGCTCCTACAATGAGCAGTTCTTC
TRBJ2-1,TRBV29-1,.,TRBD2,CSVDPPAGGWNEQFF,TGCAGCGTTGACCCCCCAGCGGGAGGCTGGAATGAGCAGTTCTTC
TRBJ1-5,TRBV30,few,.,CAWRPAADQPQHF,TGTGCCTGGAGACCAGCGGCCGATCAGCCCCAGCATTTT
TRBJ1-2,TRBV28,.,TRBD1,CASSLWTGTYTF,TGTGCCAGCAGTTTATGGACAGGGACCTACACCTTC
TRBJ2-6,TRBV5-8,.,.,CATRQGTSGANVLTF,TGTGCCACCCGTCAGGGGACATCTGGGGCCAACGTCCTGACTTTC
TRBJ1-1,TRBV28,few,.,CASSPPQRGGAEAFF,TGTGCCAGCAGTCCACCCCAGAGGGGGGGCGCTGAAGCTTTCTTT
TRBJ2-5,TRBV10-3,.,.,CATTDFQETQYF,TGTGCCACCACGGACTTTCAAGAGACCCAGTACTTC
TRBJ1-2,TRBV18,.,TRBD1,CASSPVQGADGYTF,TGTGCCAGCTCACCTGTCCAGGGGGCCGATGGCTACACCTTC
TRBJ2-3,TRBV5-6,.,TRBD2,CASSWGTSGSTDTQYF,TGTGCCAGCAGCTGGGGGACTAGCGGGAGCACAGATACGCAGTATTTT
TRBJ1-1,TRBV13,.,TRBD1,CASSARDSNGAFF,TGTGCCAGCAGTGCGAGGGACAGCAACGGGGCTTTCTTT
TRBJ2-7,TRBV25-1,.,TRBD1,CASSEGQGLSYEQYF,TGTGCCAGCAGTGAGGGACAGGGGTTATCCTACGAGCAGTACTTC
TRBJ1-5,TRBV4-3,few,.,CASSQDFDSAQHF,TGCGCCAGCAGCCAAGATTTCGACAGTGCCCAGCATTTT
TRBJ2-7,TRBV7-9,.,TRBD1,CASSPDRVYYEQYF,TGTGCCAGCAGCCCGGACAGGGTATACTACGAGCAGTACTTC
TRBJ2-3,TRBV7-2,.,.,CASSFWRDVDTQYF,TGTGCCAGCAGCTTTTGGCGGGATGTAGATACGCAGTATTTT
TRBJ2-5,TRBV9,.,.,CASSVAQGRETQYF,TGTGCCAGCAGCGTAGCTCAGGGCCGAGAGACCCAGTACTTC
TRBJ1-2,TRBV6-6,.,.,CASSYPGQINYGYTF,TGTGCCAGCAGTTACCCCGGACAGATTAACTATGGCTACACCTTC
TRBJ2-5,TRBV9,.,TRBD2,CASSPLGGQETQYF,TGTGCCAGCAGCCCCTTGGGGGGGCAAGAGACCCAGTACTTC
TRBJ2-3,TRBV29-1,.,.,CSVEEEAGGGTDTQYF,TGCAGCGTTGAAGAGGAGGCAGGAGGGGGCACAGATACGCAGTATTTT
TRBJ2-3,TRBV6-4,many,.,CASSEEAEDTQYF,TGTGCCAGCAGTGAAGAGGCCGAGGATACGCAGTATTTT
TRBJ2-7,TRBV7-9,few,.,CASSSRRDSSYEQYF,TGTGCCAGCAGCTCACGCAGGGATAGCTCCTACGAGCAGTACTTC
TRBJ1-4,TRBV28,.,TRBD1,CASSPPPGQINEKLFF,TGTGCCAGCAGTCCTCCCCCGGGACAGATTAATGAAAAACTGTTTTTT
TRBJ2-1,TRBV4-1,.,.,CASSLRWLAGYNEQFF,TGCGCCAGCAGCCTAAGGTGGCTAGCTGGATACAATGAGCAGTTCTTC
TRBJ2-7,TRBV25-1,.,TRBD1,CASGHDRGREQYF,TGTGCCAGCGGGCACGACAGGGGGCGCGAGCAGTACTTC
TRBJ2-3,TRBV6-1,.,.,CASSDGVAITDTQYF,TGTGCCAGCAGTGATGGAGTAGCTATCACAGATACGCAGTATTTT
TRBJ2-7,TRBV7-6,.,TRBD1,CASSLYALGQGNRHEQYF,TGTGCCAGCAGCTTATACGCATTGGGACAGGGCAATAGACACGAGCAGTACTTC
TRBJ2-7,TRBV27,.,TRBD2,CASSLRTSGGHKQYF,TGTGCCAGCAGTCTGCGGACTAGCGGGGGGCACAAGCAGTACTTC
TRBJ1-4,TRBV19,.,TRBD1,CATKTGGEKLFF,TGTGCCACAAAGACAGGGGGTGAAAAACTGTTTTTT
TRBJ1-1,TRBV18,.,.,CASSPFNSNTEAFF,TGTGCCAGCTCACCATTTAACTCGAACACTGAAGCTTTCTTT
TRBJ2-5,TRBV6-5,.,.,CASRSNGETQYF,TGTGCCAGCCGATCAAACGGGGAGACCCAGTACTTC
TRBJ1-2,TRBV19,once,.,CASSIGLKDRNYGYTF,TGTGCCAGTAGTATAGGGCTAAAAGACAGGAACTATGGCTACACCTTC
TRBJ2-2,TRBV5-6,.,TRBD1,CASSSGQYTGELFF,TGTGCCAGCAGCTCGGGACAGTACACCGGGGAGCTGTTTTTT
TRBJ2-7,TRBV4-1,.,.,CASSQVGRGARNEQYF,TGCGCCAGCAGCCAAGTGGGCAGGGGGGCTCGAAACGAGCAGTACTTC
TRBJ2-7,TRBV29-1,.,.,CSVSQGLDEQYF,TGCAGCGTTTCCCAGGGTCTAGACGAGCAGTACTTC
TRBJ1-6,TRBV6-6,once,.,CASSRRDNNSPLHF,TGTGCCAGCAGTCGCCGGGACAATAATTCACCCCTCCACTTT
TRBJ2-2,TRBV28,once,.,CAGLGAGANTGELFF,TGTGCCGGCCTGGGGGCAGGAGCGAACACCGGGGAGCTGTTTTTT
TRBJ2-1,TRBV11-2,.,TRBD2,CASLGPSGGASYNEQFF,TGTGCCAGCTTAGGGCCTAGCGGGGGGGCCTCCTACAATGAGCAGTTCTTC
TRBJ2-4,TRBV7-2,.,.,CASSIQAAKNIQYF,TGTGCCAGCAGCATTCAGGCAGCCAAAAACATTCAGTACTTC
TRBJ1-1,TRBV2,.,.,CASSEGEGRGSEAFF,TGTGCCAGCAGTGAGGGGGAGGGGAGGGGGTCTGAAGCTTTCTTT
TRBJ2-7,TRBV6-6,.,.,CASSYSRQGSSEQYF,TGTGCCAGCAGTTACTCGAGGCAGGGCTCCTCCGAGCAGTACTTC
TRBJ1-4,TRBV7-2,.,.,CASSQRQDEKLFF,TGTGCCAGCAGCCAAAGACAAGATGAAAAACTGTTTTTT
TRBJ2-2,TRBV7-7,few,TRBD2,CASSLGTSGLTGELFF,TGTGCTAGCAGCTTAGGGACTAGCGGGCTGACCGGGGAGCTGTTTTTT
TRBJ2-2,TRBV11-3,.,TRBD1,CASSFQAGGPGELFF,TGTGCCAGCAGCTTCCAGGCAGGGGGCCCCGGGGAGCTGTTTTTT
TRBJ2-1,TRBV7-9,.,.,CASRETGTLVNEQFF,TGTGCCAGCAGAGAGACCGGGACTCTTGTAAATGAGCAGTTCTTC
TRBJ2-5,TRBV5-6,.,TRBD1,CASRYRGGKETQYF,TGTGCCAGCAGGTACAGGGGTGGGAAAGAGACCCAGTACTTC